A single sample is the source of the 4 T cell receptor beta chains below, sequenced in a study of a mutant IDH1 vaccine in newly diagnosed glioma. Time point given: baseline, week 1 (first vaccination visit). Stated treatment: pre-vaccination baseline after standard-of-care therapy. TCRdb's copy holds only in-frame clones and misses some; the assay was immunoSEQ multiplex PCR. The sample has some 60,000 clones, about 91% seen once. The source was PBMCs, collected from a glioma patient treated with radiotherapy, temozolomide or both. The receptors originated from a man aged 45-65 years with glioma.

The chain is built from TRBV19 and TRBJ2-2; D tentatively reads TRBD1 or TRBD2 (5 bases each). The CDR3 is 14 amino acids. Per germline, CDR1 LNHDA and CDR2 SQIVND (reference sequence). Trimming removed 4 bases at V and 4 bases at J, with 10 bases between. The CDR3, as DNA: TGTGCCAGTAGTAACCGGGACGCCACCGGGGAGCTGTTTTTT. Amino acids: CASSNRDATGELFF.

The chain recombines TRBV2 with TRBJ1-1; no clear D gene. Trimming shortened V by 7 bases and J by 0 bases, and 9 bases separated the two germline ends. From germline, CDR1 is SNHLY and CDR2 FYNNEI. CDR3 length equals 13 residues. The CDR3 spells CASTIEMNTEAFF. The CDR3 nucleotides are TGTGCCAGCACAATCGAAATGAACACTGAAGCTTTCTTT.

V usage is TRBV27 and J usage is TRBJ1-5; D is possibly TRBD1 (5 bases). Germline lookup yields CDR1 MNHEY and CDR2 SMNVEV (reference sequence). CDR3 length equals 15 residues. Trimming took 5 bases from V and 3 from J, leaving 14 bases between them. CDR3 sequence: CASSLYRSLNQPQHF. CDR3 nucleotide sequence: TGTGCCAGCAGTCTATACAGGAGCCTCAATCAGCCCCAGCATTTT.

The chain joins TRBV19 to TRBJ1-5; no clear D gene. The CDR3 is made up of 15 amino acids. Germline CDR1 reads LNHDA; CDR2 reads SQIVND (reference sequence). Trimming pared 3 bases from V and 4 bases from J, leaving 13 bases between. The CDR3 is CASSINSYWNQPQHF. CDR3 sequence (DNA): TGTGCCAGTAGTATCAACAGTTATTGGAATCAGCCCCAGCATTTT.